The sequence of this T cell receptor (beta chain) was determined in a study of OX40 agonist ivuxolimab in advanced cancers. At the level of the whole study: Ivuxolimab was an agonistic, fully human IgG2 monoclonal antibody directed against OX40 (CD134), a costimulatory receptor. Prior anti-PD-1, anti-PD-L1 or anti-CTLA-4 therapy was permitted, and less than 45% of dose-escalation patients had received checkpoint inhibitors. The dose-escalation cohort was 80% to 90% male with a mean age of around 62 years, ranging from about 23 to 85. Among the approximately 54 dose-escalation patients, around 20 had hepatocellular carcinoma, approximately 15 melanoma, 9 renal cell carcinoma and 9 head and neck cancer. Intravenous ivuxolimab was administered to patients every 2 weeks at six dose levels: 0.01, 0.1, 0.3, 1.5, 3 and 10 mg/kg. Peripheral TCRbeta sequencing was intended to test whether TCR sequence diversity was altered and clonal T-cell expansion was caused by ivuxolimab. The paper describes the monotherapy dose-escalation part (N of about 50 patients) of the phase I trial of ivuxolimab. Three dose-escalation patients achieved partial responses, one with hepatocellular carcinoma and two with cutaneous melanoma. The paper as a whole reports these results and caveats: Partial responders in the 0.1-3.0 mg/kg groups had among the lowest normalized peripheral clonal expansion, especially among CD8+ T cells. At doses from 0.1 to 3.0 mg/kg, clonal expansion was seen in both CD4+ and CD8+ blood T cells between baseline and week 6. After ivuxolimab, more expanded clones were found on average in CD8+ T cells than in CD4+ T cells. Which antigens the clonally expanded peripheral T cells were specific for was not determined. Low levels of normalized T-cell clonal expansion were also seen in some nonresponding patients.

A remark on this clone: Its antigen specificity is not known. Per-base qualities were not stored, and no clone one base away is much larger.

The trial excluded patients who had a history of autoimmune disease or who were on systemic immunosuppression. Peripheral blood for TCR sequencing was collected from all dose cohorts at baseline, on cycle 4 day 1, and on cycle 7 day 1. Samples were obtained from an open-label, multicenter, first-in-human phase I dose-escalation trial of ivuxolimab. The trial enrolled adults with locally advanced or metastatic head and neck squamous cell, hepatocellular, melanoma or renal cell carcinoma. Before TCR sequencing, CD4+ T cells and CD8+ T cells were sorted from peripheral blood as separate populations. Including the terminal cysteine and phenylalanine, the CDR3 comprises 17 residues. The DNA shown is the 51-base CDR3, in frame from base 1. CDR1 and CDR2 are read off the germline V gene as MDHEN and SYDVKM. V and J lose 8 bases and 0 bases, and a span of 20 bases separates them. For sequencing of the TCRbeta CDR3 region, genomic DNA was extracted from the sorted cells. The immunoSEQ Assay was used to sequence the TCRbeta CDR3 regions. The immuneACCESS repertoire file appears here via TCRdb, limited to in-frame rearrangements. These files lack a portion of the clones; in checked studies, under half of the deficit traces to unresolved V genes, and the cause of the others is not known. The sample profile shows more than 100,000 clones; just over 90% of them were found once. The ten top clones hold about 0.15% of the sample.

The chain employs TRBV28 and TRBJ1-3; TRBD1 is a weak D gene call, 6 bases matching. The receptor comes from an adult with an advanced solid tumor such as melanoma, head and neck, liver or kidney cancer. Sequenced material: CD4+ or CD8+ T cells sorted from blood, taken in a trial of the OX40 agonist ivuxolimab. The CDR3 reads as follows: CASGSGGAPISGNTIYF. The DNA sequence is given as TGTGCCAGCGGAAGTGGGGGCGCCCCGATCTCTGGAAACACCATATATTTT.